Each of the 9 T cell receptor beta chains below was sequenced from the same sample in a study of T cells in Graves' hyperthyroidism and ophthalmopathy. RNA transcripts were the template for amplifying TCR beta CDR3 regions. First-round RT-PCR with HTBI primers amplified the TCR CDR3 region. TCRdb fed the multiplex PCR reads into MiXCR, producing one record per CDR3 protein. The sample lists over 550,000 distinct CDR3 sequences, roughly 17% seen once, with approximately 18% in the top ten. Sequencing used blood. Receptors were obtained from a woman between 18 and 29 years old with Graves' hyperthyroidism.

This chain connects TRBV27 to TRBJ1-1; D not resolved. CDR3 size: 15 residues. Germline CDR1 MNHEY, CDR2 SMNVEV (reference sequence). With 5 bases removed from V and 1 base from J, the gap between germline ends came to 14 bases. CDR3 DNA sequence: TGTGCCAGCAGTACCCCAACGGGCTCGAACACTGAAGCTTTCTTT. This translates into CASSTPTGSNTEAFF.

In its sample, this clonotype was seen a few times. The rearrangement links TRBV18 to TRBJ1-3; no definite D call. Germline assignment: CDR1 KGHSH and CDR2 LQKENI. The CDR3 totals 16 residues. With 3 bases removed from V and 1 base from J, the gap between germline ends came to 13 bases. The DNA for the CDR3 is TGTGCCAGCTCACCGGCAAACAGTCAGTCTGGAAACACCATATATTTT. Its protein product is CASSPANSQSGNTIYF.

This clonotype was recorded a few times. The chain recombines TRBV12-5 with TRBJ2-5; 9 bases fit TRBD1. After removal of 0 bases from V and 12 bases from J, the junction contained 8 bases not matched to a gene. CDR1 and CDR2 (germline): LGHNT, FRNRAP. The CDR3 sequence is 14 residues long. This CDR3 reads CASGLVATGGRKYF. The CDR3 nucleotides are TGTGCTAGTGGTTTGGTAGCGACAGGGGGTCGTAAGTACTTC.

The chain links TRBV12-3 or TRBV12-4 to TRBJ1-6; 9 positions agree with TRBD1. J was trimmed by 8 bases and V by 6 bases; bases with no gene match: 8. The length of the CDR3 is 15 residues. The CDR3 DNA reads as TGTGCCAGCAGCCCCCTCACAGGGGGCGATTCACCCCTCCACTTT. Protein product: CASSPLTGGDSPLHF.

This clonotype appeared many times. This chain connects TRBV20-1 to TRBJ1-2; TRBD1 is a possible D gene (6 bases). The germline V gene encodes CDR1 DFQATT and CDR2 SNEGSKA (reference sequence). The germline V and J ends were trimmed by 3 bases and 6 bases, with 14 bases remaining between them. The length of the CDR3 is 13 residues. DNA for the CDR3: TGCAGTGCTAGCCTCGAAGACAGGCATGGCTACACCTTC. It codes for CSASLEDRHGYTF.

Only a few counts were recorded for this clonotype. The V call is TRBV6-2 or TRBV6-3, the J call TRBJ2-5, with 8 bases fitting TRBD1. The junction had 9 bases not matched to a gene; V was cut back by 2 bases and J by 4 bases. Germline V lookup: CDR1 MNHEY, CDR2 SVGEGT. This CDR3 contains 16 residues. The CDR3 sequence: CASSYPPADRGETQYF. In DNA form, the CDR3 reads TGTGCCAGCAGTTACCCGCCCGCTGACAGGGGAGAGACCCAGTACTTC.

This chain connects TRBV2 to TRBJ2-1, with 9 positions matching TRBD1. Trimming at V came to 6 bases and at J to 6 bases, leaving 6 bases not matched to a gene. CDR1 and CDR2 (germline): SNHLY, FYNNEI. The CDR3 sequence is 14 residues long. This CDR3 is CASRAGQGGNEQFF. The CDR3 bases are TGTGCCAGCAGGGCGGGACAGGGAGGCAATGAGCAGTTCTTC.

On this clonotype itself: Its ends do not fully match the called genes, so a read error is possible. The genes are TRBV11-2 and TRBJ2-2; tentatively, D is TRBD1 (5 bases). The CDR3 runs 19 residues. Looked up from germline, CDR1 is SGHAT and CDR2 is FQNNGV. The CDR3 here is CASSLSLRATQTNTRELFF. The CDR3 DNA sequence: TGTGCCAGCAGCTTAAGTCTCAGGGCCACCCAAACGAACACCAGGGAGCTGTTTTTT. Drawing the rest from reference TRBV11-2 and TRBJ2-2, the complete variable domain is EAGVAQSPRYKIIEKRQSVAFWCNPISGHATLYWYQQILGQGPKLLIQFQNNGVVDDSQLPKDRFSAERLKGVDSTLKIQPAKLEDSAVYLCASSLSLRATQTNTRELFFGEGSRLTVL.

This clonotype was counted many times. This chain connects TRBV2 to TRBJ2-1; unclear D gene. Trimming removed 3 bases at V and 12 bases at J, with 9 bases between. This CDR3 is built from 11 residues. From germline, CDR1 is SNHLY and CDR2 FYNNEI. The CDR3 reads CASSERRSQFF. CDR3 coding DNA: TGTGCCAGCAGTGAGAGACGTTCGCAGTTCTTC.